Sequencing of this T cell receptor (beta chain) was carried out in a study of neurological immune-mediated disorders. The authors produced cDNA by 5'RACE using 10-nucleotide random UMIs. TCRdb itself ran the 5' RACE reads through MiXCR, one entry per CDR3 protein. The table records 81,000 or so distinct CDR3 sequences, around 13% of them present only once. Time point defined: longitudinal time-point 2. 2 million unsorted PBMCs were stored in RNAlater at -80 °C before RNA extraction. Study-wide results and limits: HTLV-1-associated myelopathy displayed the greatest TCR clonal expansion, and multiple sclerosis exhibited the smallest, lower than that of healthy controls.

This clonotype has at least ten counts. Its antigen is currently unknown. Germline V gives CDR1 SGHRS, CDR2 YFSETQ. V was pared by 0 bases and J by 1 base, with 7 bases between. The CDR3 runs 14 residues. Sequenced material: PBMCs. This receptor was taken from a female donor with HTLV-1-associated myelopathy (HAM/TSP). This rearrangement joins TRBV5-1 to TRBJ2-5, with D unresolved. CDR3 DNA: TGCGCCAGCAGCTTGGGACACCCCCAAGAGACCCAGTACTTC. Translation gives CASSLGHPQETQYF.